This TCR beta chain was captured in a study of vaccination effects on CD4 cells after COVID-19. Overall study context: The median interval between the second dose and post-vaccine sampling was 72 days.

ViraFEST used viral peptide pools to expand antigen-specific CD4+ T cells before sequencing. CD4+ T cell isolation took place after 10 days of culture. Two doses of either BNT162b2 or mRNA-1273 were given to each participant. Having tested negative for nucleocapsid antibodies, the vaccine recipients showed no prior SARS-CoV-2 infection. Clones were read by immunoSEQ multiplex PCR, and TCRdb kept only the in-frame ones, dropping some. The table has 27,000 or so clones, 80% to 90% seen once. Note on this clone: Its antigen is unidentified.

The study, taken as a whole, reports: Healthy vaccinees had only 1 of 255 vaccine-induced clones cross-react with common cold coronaviruses. Marked clonal contraction of both clone types appeared late after vaccination.

Looked up from germline, CDR1 is SSHAT and CDR2 is FNYEAQ (reference sequence). The CDR3 totals 13 residues. V lost 5 bases to trimming and J lost 4 bases, with 11 bases between them. V and J are TRBV7-7 and TRBJ2-5, with TRBD2 as a possible D gene (6 bases). The sample in question was CD4+ T cells from PBMCs cultured with HCoV-NL63 spike peptides, obtained after COVID-19 vaccination. The origin of this receptor is a human donor who received a COVID-19 vaccine. Some clones in this sample may be carry-over from other donors' samples. The CDR3 reads CASSRRGGETQYF. CDR3 nucleotide sequence: TGTGCCAGCAGCCGGAGGGGTGGAGAGACCCAGTACTTC.